Listed below are T cell receptor beta chains from one sample, sequenced in a study of T-cell memory formation after mild COVID-19. One entry per CDR3 protein results from TCRdb running MiXCR on the 5' RACE reads. The sample yields 150,000 to 200,000 distinct CDR3 sequences, roughly 30% seen once. Sequenced: PBMCs or a T cell subset sorted from them (not recorded which). These receptors were taken from an adult woman who had mild COVID-19 (a few samples of this study predate the infection). Cell type and time point are not known. Both conserved end residues are trimmed from each CDR3.

j_call	v_call	cdr3_aa
TRBJ1-1	TRBV5-1	ASSLDNLNTEAF
TRBJ2-1	TRBV6-5	ASSPLAGGRDEQF
TRBJ1-1	TRBV5-1	ASSYILDRYSEAF
TRBJ1-1	TRBV7-8	ASSLGAEAEAF
TRBJ1-5	TRBV5-8	ASSLGAASNQPQH
TRBJ2-3	TRBV24-1	ATSGAPGQGRFTDTQY
TRBJ2-7	TRBV5-6	ASSLLAGVSEQY
TRBJ1-3	TRBV3-1	ASSPGTRTIY
TRBJ2-1	TRBV7-8	ASRRAGGASPYNEQF
TRBJ2-4	TRBV12-3/TRBV12-4	ASSFRLAGEAKNIQY
TRBJ1-5	TRBV29-1	SVGQGADQPQH
TRBJ1-1	TRBV20-1	SAQGTGMNTEAF
TRBJ2-3	TRBV12-3/TRBV12-4	ASRPGGFVTDTQY
TRBJ1-1	TRBV2	ASSEASRNTEAF
TRBJ2-5	TRBV9	ASSVAVLRGGFEETQY
TRBJ1-1	TRBV11-2	ASSPTGLEAF
TRBJ2-4	TRBV5-1	ASSLWSVFVKNIQY
TRBJ1-4	TRBV7-8	ASSLRAGVYEKLF
TRBJ2-3	TRBV6-2/TRBV6-3	ASSYLGLAAQY
TRBJ2-4	TRBV6-4	ASSPGRGLNIQY
TRBJ2-7	TRBV12-3/TRBV12-4	ASSPTGSFNEQY
TRBJ2-7	TRBV6-5	ASRKDSSYEQY
TRBJ1-5	TRBV19	ASSIGQGKGQPQH
TRBJ2-2	TRBV7-2	ASSLNRAGDTGELF
TRBJ2-7	TRBV5-6	ASSLAGGATYEQY
TRBJ2-7	TRBV4-1	ASSQGHTGGVYEQY
TRBJ2-7	TRBV15	ATSRGSDRSYEQY
TRBJ1-5	TRBV9	ASSVGTVGNQPQH
TRBJ2-5	TRBV7-8	ASSPDRGRETQY
TRBJ2-7	TRBV12-3/TRBV12-4	ASSQYYEQY
TRBJ1-6	TRBV15	ATSRTDMAGSSPLH
TRBJ2-3	TRBV29-1	SVEVGDTQY
TRBJ2-3	TRBV4-3	ASSQSSATSTDTQY
TRBJ2-1	TRBV23-1	ASSQSGASGRAGDEQF
TRBJ2-3	TRBV20-1	SAGGLGEASTDTQY
TRBJ2-1	TRBV9	ASSGFPEANNEQF